This T cell receptor (beta chain) was identified during a study of T cells in localized non-small cell lung cancer. Overall study findings and caveats: Uninvolved nearby lung showed the greatest T cell clonality, exceeding that found in tumor. Appearances in adjacent lung were noted for a median 57 of the top 100 tumor clones.

Concerning this clone: Its antigen remains unknown.

Clones were sequenced by immunoSEQ multiplex PCR, and TCRdb holds only the in-frame ones, with some missing. The sample has about 43,000 clones, over 75% seen once. The source was PBMCs, collected before any cancer treatment. The source is a woman aged 40-75 years with stage II lung adenocarcinoma.

CDR3 coding DNA: TGTGCCAGCACCACCGGACAGTATGGCTACACCTTC. Translation: CASTTGQYGYTF. The chain is built from TRBV28 and TRBJ1-2; tentatively, D is TRBD1 (6 bases). Germline V gene lookup returns CDR1 MDHEN and CDR2 SYDVKM. The V gene lost 7 bases and the J gene lost 5 bases, with 11 bases spanning the gap. The CDR3 is 12 residues long.